This TCR beta chain was found in a study of blood T cell repertoires in COVID-19. Clones were sequenced by immunoSEQ multiplex PCR, and TCRdb holds only the in-frame ones, with some missing. The sample lists about 210,000 clones, 65% to 90% seen once, with 4% to 6% in the top ten. This CDR3 comprises 13 residues. The V gene's germline CDR1 is MGHRA and CDR2 YSYEKL. The V end was cut by 5 bases, the J end by 8 bases, with 15 bases between. This receptor was obtained from a man aged 45-60 years with COVID-19, enrolled during active disease. V and J are TRBV4-1 and TRBJ1-2, with D possibly matching TRBD1 (5 bases). Sample: peripheral blood. The CDR3 reads CASSSTGSYGYTF. The CDR3 DNA reads TGCGCCAGCAGCTCTACAGGATCCTACGGCTACACCTTC.